These T cell receptor beta chains were read from a single sample in a study of blood T cell repertoires in COVID-19. Assay: immunoSEQ multiplex PCR; the TCRdb copy retains only in-frame clones and omits some. Of hundreds of thousands of clones in the sample, more than 70% were seen once. Sequenced input: peripheral blood. The origin of the receptors is a woman between 25 and 40 years old with COVID-19, enrolled during active disease. The CDR3 runs from the conserved cysteine through the conserved F or W. A D gene is named only where the DNA matches it firmly. Clone size is shown for a subset of rows, as once, few, many or a class of expanded clone.

d_call,clone_size,j_call,v_call,cdr3_nt,cdr3_aa
TRBD2,.,TRBJ2-7,TRBV5-4,TGTGCCAGCAGCTTACTAGCGGGGGAAGGGCCCTACGAGCAGTACTTC,CASSLLAGEGPYEQYF
TRBD2,.,TRBJ2-3,TRBV23-1,TGCGCCAGCAGTCAATGGGACTCTAGCGGGAGGGCCGCTAGCACAGATACGCAGTATTTT,CASSQWDSSGRAASTDTQYF
.,.,TRBJ2-3,TRBV13,TGTGCCAGCAGCTTGGTCGGGACTAGCACAGATACGCAGTATTTT,CASSLVGTSTDTQYF
TRBD1,once,TRBJ1-2,TRBV27,TGTGCCAGCAGACGGCTGGGGAGGAGGACAGGGGGTTTTATTGACTATGGCTACACCTTC,CASRRLGRRTGGFIDYGYTF
TRBD2,.,TRBJ2-5,TRBV10-2,TGCGCCAGCAAGTATAGCGGGGGGCGAGAGACCCAGTACTTC,CASKYSGGRETQYF
.,.,TRBJ2-5,TRBV5-1,TGCGCCAGCAGCTTGCGGATAGGGGGTATTGAAGAGACCCAGTACTTC,CASSLRIGGIEETQYF
TRBD1,.,TRBJ2-4,TRBV4-3,TGCGCCAGCAGCCACCAATTCCGACAGGGGGCGAGGAACATTCAGTACTTC,CASSHQFRQGARNIQYF
TRBD1,.,TRBJ2-5,TRBV11-3,TGTGCCAGCAGCCAGAGGGGACAGGGGGCCGAGACCCAGTACTTC,CASSQRGQGAETQYF
.,few,TRBJ1-1,TRBV5-4,TGTGCCAGCAGCTCCTCCCTGCGGGGTGAAGCTTTCTTT,CASSSSLRGEAFF
TRBD2,.,TRBJ2-5,TRBV5-6,TGTGCCAGCAGCGTTTTGGGAGGGCGGGAGGAGACCCAGTACTTC,CASSVLGGREETQYF
TRBD1,.,TRBJ2-1,TRBV6-5,TGTGCCAGCAGTTACGAGGGGGCCCACAATGAGCAGTTCTTC,CASSYEGAHNEQFF
TRBD2,.,TRBJ2-2,TRBV3-1/TRBV3-2,TGTGCCAGCAGCACCGGGGGGGGCTGGGGCACCGGGGAGCTGTTTTTT,CASSTGGGWGTGELFF
.,.,TRBJ2-3,TRBV4-3,TGCGCCAGCAGCCAAGATCAGGGCACAGATACGCAGTATTTT,CASSQDQGTDTQYF
.,.,TRBJ1-5,TRBV2,TGTGCCAGCAGTCTCACAGGTTATAGCAATCAGCCCCAGCATTTT,CASSLTGYSNQPQHF
.,.,TRBJ1-5,TRBV15,TGTGCCACCAGCAGAGATATTTCGGGGGGAAGCAATCAGCCCCAGCATTTT,CATSRDISGGSNQPQHF
.,.,TRBJ1-1,TRBV28,TGTGCCAGCAGAACCGACAGGCCGCCTCTGAACACTGAAGCTTTCTTT,CASRTDRPPLNTEAFF
.,.,TRBJ2-1,TRBV9,TGTGCCAGCAGCGCAAGGCGAGTAGGCAGGGGCGGTGGGGACTCCTACAATGAGCAGTTCTTC,CASSARRVGRGGGDSYNEQFF
.,.,TRBJ1-3,TRBV9,TGTGCCAGCGGGGGGAGCTCTGGAAACACCATATATTTT,CASGGSSGNTIYF
.,.,TRBJ2-7,TRBV4-3,TGCGCCAGCAGCCAAGGCCAGGGCTCTGCCTACGAGCAGTACTTC,CASSQGQGSAYEQYF
TRBD2,.,TRBJ2-1,TRBV27,TGTGCCAGCAGTACCCCTGGGGGGGGCTCCTACAATGAGCAGTTCTTC,CASSTPGGGSYNEQFF
TRBD1,.,TRBJ2-7,TRBV6-6,TGTGCCAGCAGTTACTCTCCGCTTGACAGGGGGGACGAGCAGTACTTC,CASSYSPLDRGDEQYF
TRBD1,once,TRBJ1-1,TRBV18,TGTGCCAGCTCACTATTCAAGGGACAGAACGCGGACACTGAAGCTTTCTTT,CASSLFKGQNADTEAFF
TRBD1,.,TRBJ2-3,TRBV2,TGTGCCAGAGGACAGGGGGCAGATACGCAGTATTTT,CARGQGADTQYF
TRBD1,.,TRBJ1-1,TRBV6-1,TGTGCCAGCAGTGAAGCGCGGTCAGGGGGTTGGAACACTGAAGCTTTCTTT,CASSEARSGGWNTEAFF
TRBD1,.,TRBJ1-2,TRBV5-1,TGCGCCAGCAGCTCGGGACAGGGAATGGATGGCTACACCTTC,CASSSGQGMDGYTF
.,once,TRBJ2-1,TRBV6-5,TGTGCCAGCTCCCTGACAGCCTCCTACAATGAGCAGTTCTTC,CASSLTASYNEQFF
.,few,TRBJ1-1,TRBV27,TGTGCCAGCAGTTTACGGGGGGGGCAGACGGCAGCTTTCTTT,CASSLRGGQTAAFF
TRBD1,.,TRBJ2-1,TRBV27,TGTGCCAGCAGTCCTAGACAGGGCGCCTACAATGAGCAGTTCTTC,CASSPRQGAYNEQFF
TRBD2,.,TRBJ2-3,TRBV7-8,TGTGCCAGCAGCTTATGGGGGGGATTCACAGATACGCAGTATTTT,CASSLWGGFTDTQYF
TRBD2,.,TRBJ2-2,TRBV10-3,TGTGCCATCAGGGCACTAGCGGGGGGGAACACCGGGGAGCTGTTTTTT,CAIRALAGGNTGELFF
.,.,TRBJ2-1,TRBV21-1,TGTGCCAGCAGCCAGGACAGTAATGAGCAGTTCTTC,CASSQDSNEQFF
.,.,TRBJ2-3,TRBV12-3/TRBV12-4,TGTGCCAGCAGTTTCCGGGGGGATACGCAGTATTTT,CASSFRGDTQYF
.,.,TRBJ2-2,TRBV19,TGTGCCAGTAGTAGGACAGCGCAACTAACGAACACCGGGGAGCTGTTTTTT,CASSRTAQLTNTGELFF
.,.,TRBJ1-1,TRBV5-1,TGCGCCAGCAGCTTGGCTATGACAGGTAGGAGTAACACTGAAGCTTTCTTT,CASSLAMTGRSNTEAFF
TRBD2,.,TRBJ2-5,TRBV19,TGTGCCAGCGGGACTAGGGCGGGGCAAGAGACCCAGTACTTC,CASGTRAGQETQYF
TRBD2,.,TRBJ2-2,TRBV28,TGTGCCAGTTCGGGGGGGATGGCCACCGGGGAGCTGTTTTTT,CASSGGMATGELFF
.,.,TRBJ1-4,TRBV24-1,TGTGCCACCAGTGTACAGGTCGCAACTAATGAAAAACTGTTTTTT,CATSVQVATNEKLFF
TRBD2,.,TRBJ2-3,TRBV7-2,TGTGCCAGCAGCTTAGCTAGCGGGAGGCCAGATACGCAGTATTTT,CASSLASGRPDTQYF
TRBD2,once,TRBJ2-1,TRBV10-1,TGCGCCAGCAGTGGCCTCGGAGGGCTAGCGGGGGGTGAGGAGCAGTTCTTC,CASSGLGGLAGGEEQFF
TRBD2,.,TRBJ2-1,TRBV7-9,TGTGCCAGCAGCGCCTTAGCGGGAGGGCCGGGGAATGAGCAGTTCTTC,CASSALAGGPGNEQFF
.,.,TRBJ2-5,TRBV7-2,TGTGCCAGCAGCTTAAGCCGTGGGGGGGCAGAAGAGACCCAGTACTTC,CASSLSRGGAEETQYF
TRBD1,.,TRBJ1-6,TRBV6-6,TGTGCCAGCAGACTCAGGACAGGCCTTAATTCACCCCTCCACTTT,CASRLRTGLNSPLHF
.,.,TRBJ1-4,TRBV19,TGTGCCAGTAGTATAGTGGGGCAGGGTAAGGAAAAACTGTTTTTT,CASSIVGQGKEKLFF
TRBD2,.,TRBJ2-1,TRBV27,TGTGCCAGCAGTCCGCGAGCGGGAGTATGGAATGAGCAGTTCTTC,CASSPRAGVWNEQFF
.,.,TRBJ2-4,TRBV4-1,TGCGCCAGCAGCCTCCGGCAGGTAGCCAAAAACATTCAGTACTTC,CASSLRQVAKNIQYF
.,.,TRBJ1-4,TRBV2,TGTGCCAGCAGTACAGGACAGTCAACTAATGAAAAACTGTTTTTT,CASSTGQSTNEKLFF
.,.,TRBJ1-3,TRBV11-2,TGTGCCAGCAGCTTAGGGGCTGGAGGCGGAAACACCATATATTTT,CASSLGAGGGNTIYF
.,once,TRBJ1-4,TRBV2,TGTGCCAGCAGGCCGGGACATGAGGGTGAAAAACTGTTTTTT,CASRPGHEGEKLFF
.,.,TRBJ2-3,TRBV21-1,TGTGCCAGCAGCCCGAGCGTGACAGATACGCAGTATTTT,CASSPSVTDTQYF
TRBD2,.,TRBJ2-3,TRBV5-4,TGTGCCAGCAGCTTGGTGGCTAGCGGGGGGATAGATACGCAGTATTTT,CASSLVASGGIDTQYF
.,.,TRBJ2-2,TRBV4-1,TGCGCCAGCAGCCAGGTAGACACCGGGGAGCTGTTTTTT,CASSQVDTGELFF
.,.,TRBJ2-1,TRBV11-2,TGTGCCAGCAGCTTACGGCTAGTGCCCAGCAATGAGCAGTTCTTC,CASSLRLVPSNEQFF
.,.,TRBJ1-1,TRBV7-2,TGTGCCAGCAGCTTAGCGGAAGTGACAGCCCTGAACACTGAAGCTTTCTTT,CASSLAEVTALNTEAFF
TRBD1,.,TRBJ1-5,TRBV10-2,TGCGCCAGCAGTGAGCGGACAGGGGATCGGCAGCCCCAGCATTTT,CASSERTGDRQPQHF
TRBD2,.,TRBJ2-3,TRBV5-5,TGTGCCAGCACCCGGGAGGGCACAGATACGCAGTATTTT,CASTREGTDTQYF